The entry below describes one T cell receptor (beta chain). Its antigen is unidentified. The data were produced by immunoSEQ multiplex PCR, yet TCRdb's version contains in-frame clones alone and is incomplete. The sample holds tens of thousands of clones, roughly 85% seen once. The CDR3 spans 14 residues. The V end lost 2 bases, the J end lost 0 bases, and 8 bases lay between the germline ends. The V gene's germline CDR1 is SEHNR and CDR2 FQNEAQ (reference sequence). This entry belongs to a study of OX40 agonist ivuxolimab in advanced cancers. Study-wide context: In this cohort, patients received ivuxolimab, an agonistic anti-OX40 (CD134) antibody. Participants, 80% to 90% male, averaged around 60 years of age, ranging from about 20 to 79. In this trial design, patients received ivuxolimab intravenously at 0.01 to 10 mg/kg every 2 weeks. General study results and limits: At doses 0.1 to 3.0 mg/kg, CD4+ and CD8+ clones expanded.

The genes are TRBV7-9 and TRBJ2-7; no firm D call. The sequence was collected from an adult with an advanced solid tumor such as melanoma, head and neck, liver or kidney cancer. The starting material was CD4+ or CD8+ T cells sorted from blood, obtained in a trial of the OX40 agonist ivuxolimab. The CDR3 protein is CASSLFDTSYEQYF. The CDR3 region has the DNA TGTGCCAGCAGCTTATTCGACACCTCCTACGAGCAGTACTTC.